The 28 T cell receptor beta chains given below trace back to one sample, sequenced in a study of T-cell memory formation after mild COVID-19. TCRdb passed the 5' RACE reads through MiXCR, listing each CDR3 protein once. The sample yields fewer than 700,000 distinct CDR3 sequences, more than 15% seen once. What was sequenced was PBMCs or a T cell subset sorted from them (not recorded which). The receptors were gathered from an adult woman who had mild COVID-19 (a few samples of this study predate the infection). Cell type and time point are not known.

This clonotype turned up a few times. V gene TRBV5-1 combines with J gene TRBJ1-4; D is unresolved. The germline gives CDR1 SGHRS, CDR2 YFSETQ. V lost 4 bases and J lost 8, with 12 bases in between. The CDR3 is 13 amino acids. The CDR3 protein is CASSPEVGEKLFF. The DNA of the CDR3 is TGCGCCAGCAGCCCGGAGGTGGGGGAAAAACTGTTTTTT.

This rearrangement joins TRBV19 to TRBJ2-7, with 14 bases aligning to TRBD2. Germline-derived CDR1 and CDR2 are LNHDA and SQIVND (reference sequence). Trimming took 3 bases from V and 3 from J; bases not matched to a gene: 7. The CDR3 spans 17 residues. For the CDR3, the DNA is TGTGCCAGTAGTATCGCTGCCGGGACTAGCGGGAGCTACGAGCAGTACTTC. This translates into CASSIAAGTSGSYEQYF. Using reference TRBV19 and TRBJ2-7 for the parts outside the CDR3, the full variable domain is DGGITQSPKYLFRKEGQNVTLSCEQNLNHDAMYWYRQDPGQGLRLIYYSQIVNDFQKGDIAEGYSVSREKKESFPLTVTSAQKNPTAFYLCASSIAAGTSGSYEQYFGPGTRLTVT.

This clonotype was seen many times. This rearrangement joins TRBV20-1 to TRBJ1-4; D gene ambiguous. The germline V gene encodes CDR1 DFQATT and CDR2 SNEGSKA (reference sequence). V lost 3 bases and J 0 bases, leaving 11 bases between the germline ends. The CDR3 covers 15 residues. CDR3 nucleotides: TGCAGTGCTAGTGGCGGGTCGGCAACTAATGAAAAACTGTTTTTT. It codes for CSASGGSATNEKLFF.

The J gene is TRBJ2-2, the V gene TRBV7-9; 8 nucleotides line up with TRBD1. CDR1 is SEHNR and CDR2 is FQNEAQ in the germline V gene (reference sequence). Trimming removed 5 bases from V and 5 bases from J; junction bases left unmatched: 10. The CDR3 covers 16 residues. CDR3 sequence reads: CASSIRQGIDTGELFF. As DNA, the CDR3 is TGTGCCAGCAGCATTAGACAGGGGATCGATACCGGGGAGCTGTTTTTT.

This clonotype turned up a few times. V gene TRBV7-8 combines with J gene TRBJ1-1, with D uncertain. The germline gives CDR1 SGHVS, CDR2 FQNEAQ. CDR3 length equals 15 residues. Trimming removed 6 bases at V and 4 bases at J, with 18 bases between. The CDR3 DNA is TGTGCCAGCAGTTCCATCCAGGTTGGACGCACTGAAGCTTTCTTT. Its protein is CASSSIQVGRTEAFF.

A word on this clonotype: The junction shows a germline mismatch at one end, possibly a read error. The J gene is TRBJ1-1, the V gene TRBV6-2 or TRBV6-3, with unresolved D. The CDR3 sequence is 11 residues long. CDR1 and CDR2 from the germline V gene are MNHEY and SVGEGT. In DNA, the CDR3 is TGTGCCGGCAGCCCCGGCGGTGAAGCTTTCTTT. Its translation is CAGSPGGEAFF.

This clonotype was detected a few times. CDR3 nucleotides: TGTGCCAGCAGCCAGGGTCCTGTTCAGGGGGCGAGAGGAGCTTTCTTT. Its protein is CASSQGPVQGARGAFF. The rearrangement uses TRBV14 and TRBJ1-1, with TRBD1 matching 8 bases. Germline loops: CDR1 SGHDN, CDR2 FVKESK. V lost 3 bases and J lost 10; bases outside the gene matches: 16. This CDR3 spans 16 amino acids.

V usage is TRBV29-1 and J usage is TRBJ2-2; D call uncertain. V was shortened by 3 bases and J by 0 bases, with 8 bases between the two germline ends. This CDR3 has 14 residues. Germline assignment: CDR1 SQVTM and CDR2 ANQGSEA. CDR3 in amino acids: CSVDEQSNTGELFF. For the CDR3, the DNA is TGCAGCGTTGACGAACAGTCGAACACCGGGGAGCTGTTTTTT.

The J gene is TRBJ2-5, the V gene TRBV11-3; D call uncertain. The CDR3 sequence is 14 residues long. The germline CDR1 and CDR2 sequences are SGHNT and YENEEA. V lost 5 bases and J lost 0, with 10 bases in between. CDR3 amino acids: CASSPRMYQETQYF. The CDR3, as DNA: TGTGCCAGCAGCCCGAGAATGTACCAAGAGACCCAGTACTTC.

The chain carries TRBV5-6 and TRBJ2-7, with TRBD2 matching over 7 bases. Per germline, CDR1 SGHDT and CDR2 YYEEEE. This CDR3 is built from 15 residues. J lost 4 bases, V lost 4 bases, and 11 bases had no gene match. The CDR3: CASSQQGAGGYEQYF. The CDR3 region has the DNA TGTGCCAGCAGCCAGCAGGGAGCCGGGGGGTACGAGCAGTACTTC.

The table lists this clonotype with a few counts. This chain uses TRBV7-9 with TRBJ2-2, with TRBD2 matching over 9 bases. V was clipped by 7 bases and J by 1 base; unmatched bases: 4. Germline lookup yields CDR1 SEHNR and CDR2 FQNEAQ (reference sequence). CDR3 length: 15 residues. In DNA form, the CDR3 reads TGTGCCAGCAAGACTAGCGGTGAGAACACCGGGGAGCTGTTTTTT. It encodes CASKTSGENTGELFF.

In this sample, this clonotype turned up once. V usage is TRBV27 and J usage is TRBJ2-5, with TRBD1 matching over 8 bases. V dropped 4 bases and J dropped 2; count of bases not matched to a gene: 6. The CDR3 is made up of 15 amino acids. The germline CDR1 and CDR2 sequences are MNHEY and SMNVEV (reference sequence). CDR3 in amino acids: CASSSQQGGQETQYF. The CDR3 DNA is TGTGCCAGCAGTTCCCAACAGGGGGGACAAGAGACCCAGTACTTC.

Here the CDR3 DNA reads TGTGCCAGCAGCCAGTTTAGAAACGAGCAGTACTTC. Residues: CASSQFRNEQYF. This chain uses TRBV4-2 with TRBJ2-7, with D uncertain. The CDR3 has 12 residues. Germline CDR1 reads LGHNA; CDR2 reads YNFKEQ. Trimming stripped 3 bases from V and 5 bases from J, with 8 bases between.

The rearrangement uses TRBV7-9 and TRBJ2-2, with 12 bases lining up with TRBD1. Germline V gene data show CDR1 as SEHNR and CDR2 as FQNEAQ (reference sequence). V shed 3 bases and J 7 bases; nucleotides not matched to a gene: 6. This CDR3 has 16 amino acids. Here the CDR3 DNA reads TGTGCCAGCAGCTTCCCGGGACAGGGGGCGAACGGGGAGCTGTTTTTT. Translated: CASSFPGQGANGELFF.

Ten or more counts support this clonotype. J is TRBJ2-1 and V is TRBV7-9; D might be TRBD1 or TRBD2, each matching 6 bases. V was shortened by 8 bases and J by 3 bases, with 17 bases between the two germline ends. The germline gives CDR1 SEHNR, CDR2 FQNEAQ (reference sequence). The CDR3 sequence is 15 residues long. DNA of the CDR3: TGTGCCAGCGCGAGAGGGGGGAACGGCTACAATGAGCAGTTCTTC. This translates into CASARGGNGYNEQFF.

The rearrangement links TRBV20-1 to TRBJ2-1; D might be TRBD2 (5 bases). There are 15 residues in the CDR3. CDR1 and CDR2 (germline): DFQATT, SNEGSKA (reference sequence). Trimming took off 2 bases at V and 0 bases at J, with 11 bases between the two ends. CDR3 loop: CSARRDLSSYNEQFF. CDR3 nucleotides: TGCAGTGCTAGACGGGATTTGAGCTCCTACAATGAGCAGTTCTTC.

This clonotype was detected ten times or more. The CDR3 nucleotides are TGTGCCAGCAGTCCCACAGGGAACAATGAGCAGTTCTTC. This translates into CASSPTGNNEQFF. This chain links TRBV27 with TRBJ2-1; D may be TRBD1 (6 bases). CDR3 length equals 13 residues. V dropped 5 bases and J dropped 5 bases, with 10 bases sitting between them. Germline V lookup: CDR1 MNHEY, CDR2 SMNVEV (reference sequence).

This clonotype was counted a few times. V gene TRBV7-9 combines with J gene TRBJ2-7; D gene unclear. Germline assignment: CDR1 SEHNR and CDR2 FQNEAQ (reference sequence). The CDR3 extends over 13 amino acids. Trimming took off 4 bases at V and 5 bases at J, with 12 bases between the two ends. CDR3 amino acids: CASSSLTPNEQYF. CDR3 sequence (DNA): TGTGCCAGCAGCTCCCTAACCCCCAACGAGCAGTACTTC.

J is TRBJ1-2 and V is TRBV5-5; TRBD1 aligns across 8 bases. Germline V lookup: CDR1 SGHKS, CDR2 YYEKEE (reference sequence). V trimming: 5 bases; J trimming: 8 bases; junction bases outside the gene matches: 14. The CDR3 runs 15 residues. CDR3 DNA: TGTGCCAGCAGAGGGGAGCCAGGGGGCGCGAACGGCTACACCTTC. It codes for CASRGEPGGANGYTF. The full variable domain, with the rest looked up from reference TRBV5-5 and TRBJ1-2, is DAGVTQSPTHLIKTRGQQVTLRCSPISGHKSVSWYQQVLGQGPQFIFQYYEKEERGRGNFPDRFSARQFPNYSSELNVNALLLGDSALYLCASRGEPGGANGYTFGSGTRLTVV.

This chain uses TRBV3-1 with TRBJ1-3; 7 nucleotides agree with TRBD1. This CDR3 contains 16 residues. CDR1 and CDR2 from the germline V gene are LGHDT and YNNKEL (reference sequence). V lost 4 bases to trimming and J lost 0 bases; unmatched junction nucleotides: 6. The CDR3 sequence is CASSPTGSNSGNTIYF. In DNA form, the CDR3 reads TGTGCCAGCAGCCCGACAGGGTCAAACTCTGGAAACACCATATATTTT. Together with reference TRBV3-1 and TRBJ1-3, the CDR3 gives the full variable domain: DTAVSQTPKYLVTQMGNDKSIKCEQNLGHDTMYWYKQDSKKFLKIMFSYNNKELIINETVPNRFSPKSPDKAHLNLHINSLELGDSAVYFCASSPTGSNSGNTIYFGEGSWLTVV.

This clonotype has more than one count but fewer than ten. The chain joins TRBV6-6 to TRBJ2-3; TRBD2 agrees at 12 bases. The length of the CDR3 is 18 residues. Looked up from germline, CDR1 is MNHNY and CDR2 is SVGAGI (reference sequence). V was clipped by 2 bases and J by 4 bases; unmatched bases: 10. The CDR3 region is CASSYAGQTSGSSDTQYF. DNA of the CDR3: TGTGCCAGCAGTTACGCGGGGCAGACTAGCGGGAGTTCAGATACGCAGTATTTT.

The sample holds a few counts of this clonotype. The gene calls are TRBV20-1 and TRBJ2-5; the D gene is possibly TRBD2 (6 bases). V shed 7 bases and J shed 5 bases, with 17 bases lying between them. This CDR3 has 13 amino acids. Germline CDR1 reads DFQATT; CDR2 reads SNEGSKA (reference sequence). CDR3 amino acids: CSGLGRAGETQYF. CDR3 sequence (DNA): TGCAGTGGATTGGGCCGTGCGGGGGAGACCCAGTACTTC.

J is TRBJ1-1 and V is TRBV11-3; D not certain. The CDR3 has 14 residues. Germline V gene data show CDR1 as SGHNT and CDR2 as YENEEA. V gave up 3 bases and J gave up 6 bases, with 14 bases separating them. The chain's CDR3 is CASSLGPGSAEAFF. CDR3 DNA sequence: TGTGCCAGCAGCTTGGGCCCGGGTAGCGCTGAAGCTTTCTTT. Together with reference TRBV11-3 and TRBJ1-1, the CDR3 gives the full variable domain: EAGVVQSPRYKIIEKKQPVAFWCNPISGHNTLYWYLQNLGQGPELLIRYENEEAVDDSQLPKDRFSAERLKGVDSTLKIQPAELGDSAVYLCASSLGPGSAEAFFGQGTRLTVV.

The chain joins TRBV18 to TRBJ2-5, with 9 bases matching TRBD1. Trimming removed 2 bases from V and 4 bases from J; junction bases left unmatched: 5. The CDR3 spans 15 residues. The germline CDR1 and CDR2 sequences are KGHSH and LQKENI. The CDR3, as DNA: TGTGCCAGCTCACCAGCTGGGACAGGGAGAGAGACCCAGTACTTC. It translates to CASSPAGTGRETQYF.

This clonotype was observed a handful of times. The chain employs TRBV7-9 and TRBJ2-1, with D possibly matching TRBD2 (6 bases). V shed 0 bases and J shed 7 bases, with 16 bases lying between them. The CDR3 extends over 16 amino acids. Germline V gene data show CDR1 as SEHNR and CDR2 as FQNEAQ (reference sequence). In DNA form, the CDR3 reads TGTGCCAGCAGCTTAGCTGGAGGGGTAACCAAAAATGAGCAGTTCTTC. Translated, it gives CASSLAGGVTKNEQFF.

This clonotype appeared many times. V gene TRBV6-5 combines with J gene TRBJ2-7, with 9 bases that match TRBD1. Germline V gives CDR1 MNHEY, CDR2 SVGAGI. Unmatched junction bases numbered 4, after V lost 8 bases and J lost 2 bases. The CDR3 sequence is 13 residues long. The CDR3 sequence is CASGGQGPYEQYF. CDR3 in DNA: TGTGCCAGCGGGGGACAGGGCCCCTACGAGCAGTACTTC.

This clonotype was observed once. The CDR3 end shows no conserved phenylalanine or tryptophan, and so a read error is likely. This rearrangement joins TRBV5-4 to TRBJ2-1, with 14 bases fitting TRBD2. J was trimmed by 13 bases and V by 0 bases; bases with no gene match: 6. Germline-derived CDR1 and CDR2 are SGHNT and YYREEE (reference sequence). The CDR3 contains 15 residues. This chain's CDR3 is CASSLGGLAGEIQFL. The CDR3 DNA is TGTGCCAGCAGCTTGGGGGGACTAGCGGGAGAAATTCAGTTCTTA.

V and J are TRBV7-9 and TRBJ2-1, with 7 bases fitting TRBD1. This CDR3 is 12 amino acids long. J gave up 10 bases and V 8 bases, and 8 bases lay outside the gene matches. Germline CDR1 and CDR2: SEHNR and FQNEAQ (reference sequence). As DNA, the CDR3 is TGTGCCAGCCTGGCGACAGGGAACGAGCAGTTCTTC. The encoded protein is CASLATGNEQFF.